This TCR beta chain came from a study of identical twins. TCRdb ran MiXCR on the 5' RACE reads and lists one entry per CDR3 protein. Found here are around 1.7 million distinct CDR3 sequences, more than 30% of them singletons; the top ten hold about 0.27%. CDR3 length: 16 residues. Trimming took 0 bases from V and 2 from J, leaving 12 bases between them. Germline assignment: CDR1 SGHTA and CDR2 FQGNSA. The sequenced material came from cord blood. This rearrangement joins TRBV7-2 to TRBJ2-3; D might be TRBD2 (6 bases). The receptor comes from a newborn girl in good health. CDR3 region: CASSLAGTLLTDTQYF. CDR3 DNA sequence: TGTGCCAGCAGCTTAGCGGGGACTTTACTCACAGATACGCAGTATTTT.